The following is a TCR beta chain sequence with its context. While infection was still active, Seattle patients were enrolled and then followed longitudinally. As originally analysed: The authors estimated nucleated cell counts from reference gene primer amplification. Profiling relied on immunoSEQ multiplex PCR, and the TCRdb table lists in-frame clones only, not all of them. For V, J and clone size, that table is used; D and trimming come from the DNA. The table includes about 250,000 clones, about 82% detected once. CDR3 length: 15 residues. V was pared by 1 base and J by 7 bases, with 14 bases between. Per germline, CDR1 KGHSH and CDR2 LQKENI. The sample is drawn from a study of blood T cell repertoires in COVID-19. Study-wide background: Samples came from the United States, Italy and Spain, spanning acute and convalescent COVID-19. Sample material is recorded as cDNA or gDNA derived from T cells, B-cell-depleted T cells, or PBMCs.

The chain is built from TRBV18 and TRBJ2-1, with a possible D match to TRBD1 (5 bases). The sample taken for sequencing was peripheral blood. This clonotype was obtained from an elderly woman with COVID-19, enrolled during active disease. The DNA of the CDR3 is TGTGCCAGCTCACCACAGTCAGGGCGTTGGAATGAGCAGTTCTTC. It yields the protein CASSPQSGRWNEQFF. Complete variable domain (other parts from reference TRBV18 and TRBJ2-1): NAGVMQNPRHLVRRRGQEARLRCSPMKGHSHVYWYRQLPEEGLKFMVYLQKENIIDESGMPKERFSAEFPKEGPSILRIQQVVRGDSAAYFCASSPQSGRWNEQFFGPGTRLTVL.